The 12 T cell receptor beta chains in this list originate from one sample, sequenced in a study of breast tumors, draining lymph nodes, adjacent tissues. Each CDR3 protein is one row after TCRdb ran MiXCR on the multiplex PCR reads. The sample has roughly 220,000 distinct CDR3 sequences, under 40% seen once; the top ten hold approximately 3.6%. The lymph nodes were axillary draining lymph nodes from breast cancer patients. Material for sequencing was axillary lymph node tissue. The receptors shown here come from a female donor with breast cancer. Some clones in this sample may be carry-over from other donors' samples.

Notes on this clonotype: A read error may be the cause here, since a much bigger clone is one base away. This chain connects TRBV20-1 to TRBJ2-7; D may be TRBD1 (5 bases). Germline V gene sequence: CDR1 DFQATT, CDR2 SNEGSKA (reference sequence). The CDR3 is made up of 12 amino acids. CDR3 region: CSARPDNYEPYF. CDR3 DNA sequence: TGCAGTGCCCGTCCGGACAATTACGAGCCGTACTTC.

The sample holds many counts of this clonotype. The V gene is TRBV5-1, the J gene TRBJ2-5; 10 bases agree with TRBD1. After removal of 4 bases from V and 5 bases from J, the junction contained 8 bases not matched to a gene. This CDR3 comprises 15 residues. Germline values: CDR1 SGHRS, CDR2 YFSETQ. The CDR3 DNA is TGCGCCAGCAGCGACCCGACAGGGGGCTTGGAGACCCAGTACTTC. Protein product: CASSDPTGGLETQYF.

This clonotype was seen many times. CDR3 loop: CSAVEDIWSYEQYF. CDR3 sequence (DNA): TGCAGTGCTGTAGAAGACATTTGGTCTTACGAGCAGTACTTC. V usage is TRBV20-1 and J usage is TRBJ2-7, with no clear D. Germline V gene lookup returns CDR1 DFQATT and CDR2 SNEGSKA (reference sequence). The CDR3 contains 14 residues. V lost 5 bases and J 4 bases, leaving 18 bases between the germline ends.

The gene calls are TRBV5-8 and TRBJ1-2; 10 bases agree with TRBD1. The CDR3 has 16 amino acids. Looked up from germline, CDR1 is SGHTS and CDR2 is YDEGEE. Trimming removed 2 bases from V and 3 bases from J; junction bases left unmatched: 7. The chain's CDR3 is CASSFSPGTGDYGYTF. CDR3 coding DNA: TGTGCCAGCAGCTTCAGTCCGGGGACAGGGGACTATGGCTACACCTTC.

This clonotype was recorded many times. The V gene is TRBV20-1, the J gene TRBJ1-6, with D possibly matching TRBD1 (6 bases). Germline-derived CDR1 and CDR2 are DFQATT and SNEGSKA (reference sequence). The CDR3 loop spans 12 amino acids. V lost 6 bases and J 10 bases, leaving 13 bases between the germline ends. The CDR3 here is CSAQAGESPLHF. The DNA for the CDR3 is TGCAGTGCGCAGGCAGGGGAATCACCCCTCCACTTT.

This rearrangement joins TRBV7-9 to TRBJ1-4, with 8 nucleotides matching TRBD1. Germline V gene sequence: CDR1 SEHNR, CDR2 FQNEAQ (reference sequence). The CDR3 is made up of 17 amino acids. J lost 0 bases, V lost 4 bases, and 7 bases had no gene match. CDR3 region: CASSSITGGATNEKLFF. The CDR3 DNA reads TGTGCCAGCAGCTCGATTACAGGGGGGGCAACTAATGAAAAACTGTTTTTT.

This clonotype showed up many times. The chain combines TRBV6-1 with TRBJ1-2; D may be TRBD1 (5 bases). CDR1 and CDR2 (germline): MNHNS, SASEGT. V shed 0 bases and J shed 7 bases, with 12 bases lying between them. The CDR3 extends over 14 amino acids. The DNA for the CDR3 is TGTGCCAGCAGTGAAGCTGGTCAGGGTGGTGGCTACACCTTC. Its protein is CASSEAGQGGGYTF.

This chain uses TRBV7-9 with TRBJ1-1; 7 bases agree with TRBD1. The CDR3 runs 14 residues. The J segment lost 1 base and the V segment lost 5 bases, leaving 4 bases of the junction unmatched. CDR1 and CDR2 (germline): SEHNR, FQNEAQ (reference sequence). The CDR3 sequence is CASSAQGGNTEAFF. The CDR3 DNA sequence: TGTGCCAGCAGCGCGCAGGGGGGGAACACTGAAGCTTTCTTT.

The chain joins TRBV2 to TRBJ1-2; 8 bases fit TRBD1. The CDR3 contains 12 residues. V dropped 9 bases and J dropped 8; count of bases not matched to a gene: 8. The V gene's germline CDR1 is SNHLY and CDR2 FYNNEI. The CDR3: CARRRDRTGYTF. The CDR3, as DNA: TGTGCCAGAAGACGGGACAGGACCGGCTACACCTTC.

The chain carries TRBV20-1 and TRBJ1-6; D possibly corresponds to TRBD1 (6 bases). Per the germline V gene, CDR1 is DFQATT and CDR2 is SNEGSKA (reference sequence). The V end lost 1 base, the J end lost 9 bases, and 16 bases lay between the germline ends. The CDR3 covers 15 residues. The DNA of the CDR3 is TGCAGTGCTAGAGGGGCGACAGGACGAACTTCACCCCTCCACTTT. It is translated as CSARGATGRTSPLHF.

There are many counts of this clonotype. The gene calls are TRBV19 and TRBJ2-1; no reliable D call. The CDR3 has 15 amino acids. With 0 bases removed from V and 2 bases from J, the gap between germline ends came to 8 bases. Germline CDR1 reads LNHDA; CDR2 reads SQIVND (reference sequence). The chain's CDR3 is CASSIDNGPYNEQFF. CDR3 sequence (DNA): TGTGCCAGTAGTATAGACAACGGGCCCTACAATGAGCAGTTCTTC.

This clonotype was observed many times. The chain links TRBV2 to TRBJ2-1, with TRBD2 identical over 11 bases. CDR1 and CDR2 from the germline V gene are SNHLY and FYNNEI. The CDR3 consists of 17 residues. With 6 bases clipped from V and 6 bases from J, the junction kept 13 bases outside the gene matches. CDR3 in DNA: TGTGCCAGCAGGTATCTAGCGGGAGGAGTGGCGGGCAATGAGCAGTTCTTC. Protein sequence: CASRYLAGGVAGNEQFF.